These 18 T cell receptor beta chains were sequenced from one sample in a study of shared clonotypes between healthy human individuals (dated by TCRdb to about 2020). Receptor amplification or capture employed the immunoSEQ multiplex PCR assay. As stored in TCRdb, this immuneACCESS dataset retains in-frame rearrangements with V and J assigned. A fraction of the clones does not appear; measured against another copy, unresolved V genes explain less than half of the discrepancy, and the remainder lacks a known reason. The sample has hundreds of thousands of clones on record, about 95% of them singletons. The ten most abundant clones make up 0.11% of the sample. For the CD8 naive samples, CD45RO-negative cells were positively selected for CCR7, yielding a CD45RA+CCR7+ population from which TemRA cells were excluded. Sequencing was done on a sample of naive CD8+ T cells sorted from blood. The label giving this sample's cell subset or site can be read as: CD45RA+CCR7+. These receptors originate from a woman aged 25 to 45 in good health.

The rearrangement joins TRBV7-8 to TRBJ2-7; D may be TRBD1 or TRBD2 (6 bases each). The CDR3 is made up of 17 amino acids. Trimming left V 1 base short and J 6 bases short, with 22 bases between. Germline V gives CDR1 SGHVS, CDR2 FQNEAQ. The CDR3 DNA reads TGTGCCAGCAGCTTAGGTGGGGGGCCGTTTTTTACGCGCGAGCAGTACTTC. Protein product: CASSLGGGPFFTREQYF.

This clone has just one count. Here the CDR3 reads CASRREGRYEQYF. For the CDR3, the DNA is TGTGCCAGTAGAAGGGAGGGGCGTTACGAGCAGTACTTC. This chain joins TRBV19 and TRBJ2-7, with 7 bases matching TRBD2. With V trimmed by 6 bases and J by 4 bases, 6 bases remained unmatched. This CDR3 has 13 amino acids. Germline V gives CDR1 LNHDA, CDR2 SQIVND (reference sequence).

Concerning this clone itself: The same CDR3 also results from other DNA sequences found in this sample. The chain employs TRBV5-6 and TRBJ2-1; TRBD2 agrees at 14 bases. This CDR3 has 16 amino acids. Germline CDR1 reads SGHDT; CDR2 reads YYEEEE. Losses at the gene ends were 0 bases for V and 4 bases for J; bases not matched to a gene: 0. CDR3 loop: CASSLGLAGGYNEQFF. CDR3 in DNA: TGTGCCAGCAGCTTGGGACTAGCGGGAGGGTACAATGAGCAGTTCTTC.

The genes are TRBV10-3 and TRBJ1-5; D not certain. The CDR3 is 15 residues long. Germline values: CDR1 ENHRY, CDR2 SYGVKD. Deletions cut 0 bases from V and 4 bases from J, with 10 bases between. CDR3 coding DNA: TGTGCCATCAGTGAGTCATTGGTAATAAATCAGCCCCAGCATTTT. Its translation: CAISESLVINQPQHF.

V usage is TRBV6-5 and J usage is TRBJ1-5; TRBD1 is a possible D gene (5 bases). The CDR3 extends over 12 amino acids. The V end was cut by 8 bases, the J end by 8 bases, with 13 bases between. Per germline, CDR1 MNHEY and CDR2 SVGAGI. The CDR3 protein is CASCRAGEPQHF. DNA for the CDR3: TGTGCCAGCTGCAGGGCCGGGGAGCCCCAGCATTTT.

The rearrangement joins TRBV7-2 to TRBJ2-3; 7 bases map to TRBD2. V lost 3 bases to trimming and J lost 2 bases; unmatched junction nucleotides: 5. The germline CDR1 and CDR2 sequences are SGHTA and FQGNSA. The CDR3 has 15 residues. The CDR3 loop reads CASSFERGYTDTQYF. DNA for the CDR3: TGTGCCAGCAGCTTCGAGCGGGGATACACAGATACGCAGTATTTT.

The CDR3 loop reads CASSLDGLAGSEQYF. The DNA for the CDR3 is TGTGCCAGCAGCTTAGATGGGCTAGCGGGATCCGAGCAGTACTTC. The J gene is TRBJ2-7, the V gene TRBV7-2; 9 bases fit TRBD2. J lost 6 bases, V lost 1 base, and 7 bases had no gene match. The CDR3 runs 15 residues. The germline V gene has CDR1 SGHTA and CDR2 FQGNSA.

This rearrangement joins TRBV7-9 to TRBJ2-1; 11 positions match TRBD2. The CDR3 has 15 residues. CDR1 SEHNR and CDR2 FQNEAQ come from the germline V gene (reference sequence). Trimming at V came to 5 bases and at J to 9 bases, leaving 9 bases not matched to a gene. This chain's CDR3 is CASSSGGSGRVEQFF. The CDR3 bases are TGTGCCAGCAGCAGTGGAGGTAGCGGGAGGGTTGAGCAGTTCTTC.

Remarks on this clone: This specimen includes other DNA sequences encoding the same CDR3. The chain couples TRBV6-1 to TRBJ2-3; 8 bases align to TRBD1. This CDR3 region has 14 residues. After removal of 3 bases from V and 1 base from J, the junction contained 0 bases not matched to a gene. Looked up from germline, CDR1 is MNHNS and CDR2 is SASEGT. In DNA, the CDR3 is TGTGCCAGCAGTGAGGGACAGGGCACAGATACGCAGTATTTT. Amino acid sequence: CASSEGQGTDTQYF.

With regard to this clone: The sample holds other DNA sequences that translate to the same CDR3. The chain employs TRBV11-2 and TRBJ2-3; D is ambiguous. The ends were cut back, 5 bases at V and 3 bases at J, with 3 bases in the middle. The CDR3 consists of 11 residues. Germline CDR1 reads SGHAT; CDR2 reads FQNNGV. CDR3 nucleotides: TGTGCCAGCAGCCCGACAGATACGCAGTATTTT. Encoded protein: CASSPTDTQYF.

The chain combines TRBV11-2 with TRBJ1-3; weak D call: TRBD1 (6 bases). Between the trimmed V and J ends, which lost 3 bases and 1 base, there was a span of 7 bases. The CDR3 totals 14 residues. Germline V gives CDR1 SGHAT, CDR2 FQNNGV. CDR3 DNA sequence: TGTGCCAGCAGCTTCACAGGGTCTGGAAACACCATATATTTT. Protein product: CASSFTGSGNTIYF.

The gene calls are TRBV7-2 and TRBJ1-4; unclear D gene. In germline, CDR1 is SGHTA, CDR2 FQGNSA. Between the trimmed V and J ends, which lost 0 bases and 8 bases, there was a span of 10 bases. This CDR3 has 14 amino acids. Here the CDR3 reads CASSLAADLEKLFF. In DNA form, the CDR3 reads TGTGCCAGCAGCTTAGCAGCGGACCTGGAAAAACTGTTTTTT.

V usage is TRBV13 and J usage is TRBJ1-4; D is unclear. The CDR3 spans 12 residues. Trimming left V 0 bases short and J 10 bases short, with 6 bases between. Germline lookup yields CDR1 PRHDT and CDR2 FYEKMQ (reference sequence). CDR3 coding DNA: TGTGCCAGCAGCTTAGGAGAGGGAAAACTGTTTTTT. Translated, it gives CASSLGEGKLFF.

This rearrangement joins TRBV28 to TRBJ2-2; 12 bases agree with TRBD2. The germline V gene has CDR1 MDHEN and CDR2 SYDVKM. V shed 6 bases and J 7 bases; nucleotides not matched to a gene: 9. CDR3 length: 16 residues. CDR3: CASSSGLAGLSGELFF. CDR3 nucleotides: TGTGCCAGCAGCTCCGGACTAGCGGGACTCAGCGGGGAGCTGTTTTTT.

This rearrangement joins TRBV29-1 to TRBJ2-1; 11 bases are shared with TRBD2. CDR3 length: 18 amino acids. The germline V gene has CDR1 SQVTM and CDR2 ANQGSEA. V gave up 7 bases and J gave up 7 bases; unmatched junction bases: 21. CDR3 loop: CSAYPIKGASGRSNEQFF. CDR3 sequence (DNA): TGCAGCGCATACCCCATTAAGGGCGCTAGCGGGAGGAGTAATGAGCAGTTCTTC.

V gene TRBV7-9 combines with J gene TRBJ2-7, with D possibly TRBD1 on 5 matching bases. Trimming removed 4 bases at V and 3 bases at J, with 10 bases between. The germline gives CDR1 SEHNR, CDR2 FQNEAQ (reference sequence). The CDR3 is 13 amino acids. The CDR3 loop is CASSSRQFYEQYF. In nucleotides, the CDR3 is TGTGCCAGCAGCTCCCGACAGTTCTACGAGCAGTACTTC. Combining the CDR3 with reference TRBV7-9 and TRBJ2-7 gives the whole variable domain DTGVSQNPRHKITKRGQNVTFRCDPISEHNRLYWYRQTLGQGPEFLTYFQNEAQLEKSRLLSDRFSAERPKGSFSTLEIQRTEQGDSAMYLCASSSRQFYEQYFGPGTRLTVT.

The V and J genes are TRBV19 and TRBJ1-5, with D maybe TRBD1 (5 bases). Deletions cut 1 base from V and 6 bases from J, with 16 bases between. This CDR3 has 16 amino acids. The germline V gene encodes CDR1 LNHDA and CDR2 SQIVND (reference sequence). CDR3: CASSIGEGQGLQPQHF. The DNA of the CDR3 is TGTGCCAGTAGTATAGGAGAGGGGCAGGGACTTCAGCCCCAGCATTTT.

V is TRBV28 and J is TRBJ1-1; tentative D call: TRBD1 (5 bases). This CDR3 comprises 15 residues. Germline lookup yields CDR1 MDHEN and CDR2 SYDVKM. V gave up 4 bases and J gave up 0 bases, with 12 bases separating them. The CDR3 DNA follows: TGTGCCAGCAGTTCGAAGACAGCTTTGAACACTGAAGCTTTCTTT. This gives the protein CASSSKTALNTEAFF.